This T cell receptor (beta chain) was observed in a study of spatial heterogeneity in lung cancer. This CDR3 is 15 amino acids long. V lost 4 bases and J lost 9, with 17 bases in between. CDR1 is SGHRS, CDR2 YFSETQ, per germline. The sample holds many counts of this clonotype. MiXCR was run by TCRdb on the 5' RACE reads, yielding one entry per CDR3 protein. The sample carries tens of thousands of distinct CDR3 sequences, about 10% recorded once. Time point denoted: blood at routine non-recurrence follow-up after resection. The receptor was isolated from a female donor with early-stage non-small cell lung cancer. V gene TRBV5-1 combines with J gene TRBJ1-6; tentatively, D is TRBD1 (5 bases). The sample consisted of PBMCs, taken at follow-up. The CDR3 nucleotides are TGCGCCAGCAGCCTGGGGGAGGCAGGTTCTTCACCCCTCCACTTT. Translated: CASSLGEAGSSPLHF. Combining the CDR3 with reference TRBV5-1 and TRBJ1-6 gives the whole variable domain KAGVTQTPRYLIKTRGQQVTLSCSPISGHRSVSWYQQTPGQGLQFLFEYFSETQRNKGNFPGRFSGRQFSNSRSEMNVSTLELGDSALYLCASSLGEAGSSPLHFGNGTRLTVT.